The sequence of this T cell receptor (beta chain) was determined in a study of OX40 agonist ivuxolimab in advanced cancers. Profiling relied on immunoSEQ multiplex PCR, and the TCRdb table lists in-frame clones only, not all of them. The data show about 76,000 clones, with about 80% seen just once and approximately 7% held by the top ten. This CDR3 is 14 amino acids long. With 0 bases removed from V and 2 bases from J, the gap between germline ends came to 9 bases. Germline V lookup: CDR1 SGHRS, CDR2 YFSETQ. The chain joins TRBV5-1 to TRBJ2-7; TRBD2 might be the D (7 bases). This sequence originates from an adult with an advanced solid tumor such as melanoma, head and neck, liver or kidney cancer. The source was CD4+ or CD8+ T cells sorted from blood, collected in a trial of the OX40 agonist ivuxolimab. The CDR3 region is CASSLAGGPYEQYF. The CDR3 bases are TGCGCCAGCAGCTTGGCCGGGGGGCCCTACGAGCAGTACTTC. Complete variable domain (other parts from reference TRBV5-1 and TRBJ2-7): KAGVTQTPRYLIKTRGQQVTLSCSPISGHRSVSWYQQTPGQGLQFLFEYFSETQRNKGNFPGRFSGRQFSNSRSEMNVSTLELGDSALYLCASSLAGGPYEQYFGPGTRLTVT.